This TCR beta chain was observed in a study of T cell changes during pregnancy in multiple sclerosis. In its sample, this clone was seen once. Produced via immunoSEQ multiplex PCR; TCRdb's table is partial and in-frame only. The data hold about 18,000 clones, with about 88% observed a single time. Trimming stripped 4 bases from V and 7 bases from J, with 21 bases between. The germline CDR1 and CDR2 sequences are SGHRS and YFSETQ. The CDR3 loop spans 15 amino acids. The J gene is TRBJ2-7, the V gene TRBV5-1, with a tentative D call TRBD1 (5 bases). Sequences were derived from CD4+ T cells from peripheral blood mononuclear cells, sampled in the first trimester of pregnancy. The clonotype comes from a female donor in good health, enrolled as a control in a pregnancy study. Here the CDR3 DNA reads TGCGCCAGCAGCCCTGGGCTGGCAGGGTCTGGAGAGCAGTACTTC. This gives the protein CASSPGLAGSGEQYF.